Reported below is one T cell receptor beta chain. The data originate from a study of blood T cell repertoires in COVID-19. Whole-study context: Samples of COVID-19 (acute and convalescent) were obtained from the United States, Italy and Spain. Nucleic acid was either cDNA or gDNA, and it came from T cells, B-cell-depleted T cells, or PBMCs.

The data were produced by immunoSEQ multiplex PCR, yet TCRdb's version contains in-frame clones alone and is incomplete. The top ten clones hold roughly 4.3% of a sample with 140,000 to 150,000 clones, roughly three quarters of them seen once. Trimming removed 0 bases from V and 2 bases from J, with 11 bases in between. Germline V CDR1 and CDR2: LGHDT, YNNKEL (reference sequence). This CDR3 has 16 amino acids. Input material: peripheral blood. This clonotype was sampled from a man aged 55 to 70 with acute or convalescent COVID-19. The chain links TRBV3-1 (or the pseudogene TRBV3-2) to TRBJ1-5, with D unclear. CDR3 residues: CASSQDGGERNQPQHF. CDR3 DNA: TGTGCCAGCAGCCAAGACGGCGGGGAGCGCAATCAGCCCCAGCATTTT.